The 5 T cell receptor beta chains reported below all come from one sample, sequenced in a study of Graves' ophthalmopathy and Graves' hyperthyroidism. RNA transcripts yielded amplified TCR beta CDR3 regions. RT-PCR in the first round used HTBI primers; a second-round multiplex PCR followed. Each CDR3 protein gets one entry after TCRdb re-called the multiplex PCR reads with MiXCR. Here the sample spans about 480,000 distinct CDR3 sequences, over 13% being singletons. Sequencing input: blood. These receptors all stem from a woman between 25 and 40 years old with Graves' ophthalmopathy.

As to this clonotype: A much larger clone differs from this one at a single base, so this may be a read error. The chain carries TRBV2 and TRBJ2-7, with D possibly TRBD1 on 6 matching bases. V was clipped by 5 bases and J by 6 bases, with 14 bases between them. The CDR3 is 13 residues long. Germline assignment: CDR1 SNHLY and CDR2 FYNNEI. The CDR3 sequence: CASSHRVTFEQYF. The CDR3 DNA reads as TGTGCCAGCAGTCACAGGGTGACCTTCGAGCAGTACTTC.

At least ten counts were recorded for this clonotype. The chain combines TRBV30 with TRBJ2-7; D is ambiguous. There are 16 residues in the CDR3. Germline lookup yields CDR1 GTSNPN and CDR2 SVGIG (reference sequence). The V and J ends lost 2 bases and 5 bases respectively, with 22 bases between them. The CDR3 nucleotides read TGTGCCTGGAGTCCACTCCCTTACTCGACGGTAAACGAGCAGTACTTC. Translated, it gives CAWSPLPYSTVNEQYF.

This clonotype was counted many times. This sequence joins TRBV28 and TRBJ2-7; 10 nucleotides line up with TRBD1. Germline V lookup: CDR1 MDHEN, CDR2 SYDVKM. With 5 bases clipped from V and 5 bases from J, the junction kept 12 bases outside the gene matches. This CDR3 is 16 amino acids long. The CDR3: CASSPHGQGGKDEQYF. DNA for the CDR3: TGTGCCAGCAGTCCCCATGGACAGGGGGGGAAAGACGAGCAGTACTTC.

Many counts were recorded for this clonotype. At one of its ends the junction is not consistent with the germline gene, which may arise from a read error. V usage is TRBV27 and J usage is TRBJ2-7, with 9 bases lining up with TRBD1. CDR1 and CDR2 from the germline V gene are MNHEY and SMNVEV (reference sequence). This CDR3 is 17 amino acids long. CDR3 bases: TGTGCCGGCAGTTTACTTCTAGGGACAGGGACATCCTACGAGCAGTACTTC. This sequence encodes CAGSLLLGTGTSYEQYF.

This clonotype was detected ten times or more. Here the CDR3 DNA reads TGTGCCAGCAGCCAAGAGGACGGTGTTTCGTCGGGGACCCAGTACTTC. It specifies CASSQEDGVSSGTQYF. The J gene is TRBJ2-5, the V gene TRBV14, with D uncertain. V lost 0 bases, J lost 7 bases, and 18 bases lay in between. The CDR3 consists of 16 residues. The germline V gene encodes CDR1 SGHDN and CDR2 FVKESK. Full variable domain (missing parts from reference TRBV14 and TRBJ2-5): EAGVTQFPSHSVIEKGQTVTLRCDPISGHDNLYWYRRVMGKEIKFLLHFVKESKQDESGMPNNRFLAERTGGTYSTLKVQPAELEDSGVYFCASSQEDGVSSGTQYFGPGTRLLVL.